This T cell receptor (beta chain) was sequenced during a study of identical twins (dated by TCRdb to the mid-2010s). Broadly, across the study: To test whether fetal clonotypes persist, this study deep-sequenced TCR alpha and beta repertoires from monozygotic twins, from unrelated adults of various ages, and from cord blood. Replicate twin experiments were performed at different times using different library preparation protocols to rule out contamination.

To prepare the library, 5' RACE was applied. TCRdb names Illumina HiSeq 2000 as the instrument used. Template switching added a universal primer binding site, and the final cDNA carried a unique molecular identifier that allowed TCR cDNA molecules to be counted accurately. Specific primers in the conserved constant-segment region were used to synthesize first-strand cDNA for TCR alpha and beta chains. To control for contamination, each cDNA library was double barcoded with a SMART-Mk sample barcode plus Illumina barcodes. TruSeq adapter sequences and Illumina sample barcodes were added in two successive PCR steps. The TCR alpha and beta cDNA libraries were sequenced on the Illumina HiSeq platform using custom primers. In the authors' own workflow: Unique molecular identifiers were extracted from raw reads with MiGEC, and CDR3 positions were determined with MiXCR. Recombination models were inferred per individual with the repgenHMM and IGoR tools using an EM algorithm. The tcR package in R was used for shared clonotype analysis, with sharing normalized by the product of cloneset sizes. To study raw recombination without the effects of thymic and clonal selection, out-of-frame nonproductive sequences were analyzed. TCRdb ran its own pipeline on the public reads, namely fastp trimming at Q25 and MiXCR clone calling, and kept in-frame beta chains. Each CDR3 protein appears once, grouped with its most common genes and DNA. For this entry, the V and J calls and clone size follow TCRdb and not the study's own pipeline. The sample table lists around 490,000 distinct CDR3 sequences, around 20% of them with a count of one. Together, the top ten hold about 0.5% of the sample.

Summary of the overall study and its limitations: Compared with coincidental sharing between unrelated individuals, out-of-frame TCR alpha sequences shared between twins had an excess of sequences with low generation probability. Out-of-frame TCR alpha sharing in monozygotic twins was systematically underestimated by recombination models, whereas sharing between unrelated individuals was in agreement with the recombination models. Because the same donors could not be followed over many years, the conclusions relied on cross-sectional statistical analysis. Abundant cord blood beta clonotypes had fewer insertions, young adult naive repertoires showed a similar but weaker trend, and memory repertoires showed no such trend. Invariant T cells such as MAIT and iNKT could partly confound zero-insertion analyses, though diverse VJ usage argued against this for most clonotypes. The excess sharing between twins in beta out-of-frame sequences was weaker because fewer shared sequences reduced the signal-to-noise ratio.

All donors were healthy Caucasians. Three pairs of female monozygotic twins, all aged about 18 to 30 years, were included in the twin cohort. CD4+ and CD8+ T cell populations were isolated with positive isolation kits from Invitrogen. Regarding this clonotype: No cognate antigen has been identified for it. Qualities for individual bases were not recorded, and no much larger clone is one base off.

In addition, the sample was reused for a study of yellow fever vaccine responses in identical twins. As the second paper documents: According to the authors, the vaccine-induced T cell response in identical twins seemed to be partly convergent and partly specific to each individual. Focusing on identical twins, the study followed the T cell clones that responded to the vaccine, and did so with precision.

This TCR came from a woman aged 18-30 years in good health. The sample was CD4+ T cells sorted from blood.

The CDR3 protein is CATSDPIGYEQYF. The DNA sequence is as follows: TGTGCCACCAGTGATCCCATTGGCTACGAGCAGTACTTC. The V and J genes are TRBV24-1 and TRBJ2-7; too little of a D gene remains to name it. The CDR3 covers 13 residues, taking in both the cysteine and the phenylalanine. CDR3 DNA is the only sequence kept; it has 39 bases, read in frame from the first base. CDR1 and CDR2 (KGHDR, SFDVKD) derive from the germline V gene. V is cut by 3 bases and J by 3 bases, and the space between the germline ends is 8 bases.